The clone carrying this TCR beta chain was seen a single time. Its antigen is currently unknown. This sample was taken from a study of T cell responses to AZD1222 COVID-19 vaccine. General observations from the study: Only 5 or 6 people who got AZD1222 tested seropositive at baseline. The CD4 TCRs associated with vaccination extended across spike and predominated at 160-218 and 743-854.

There are 15 residues in the CDR3. V lost 5 bases, J lost 3 bases, and 9 bases stayed unmatched. The germline V gene has CDR1 MNHEY and CDR2 SMNVEV (reference sequence). Generated by immunoSEQ multiplex PCR, the TCRdb table keeps only in-frame clones and is missing some. The sample lists 100,000 to 150,000 clones; roughly 91% were seen once. This specimen was peripheral blood, taken 28 days after the second AZD1222 dose. The TCR originated in an adult who received the AZD1222 COVID-19 vaccine. This chain uses TRBV27 with TRBJ2-7; 8 positions agree with TRBD2. CDR3 sequence (DNA): TGTGCCAGCAGTCGTCAAGCGGGAGAACGCTACGAGCAGTACTTC. Translation: CASSRQAGERYEQYF.